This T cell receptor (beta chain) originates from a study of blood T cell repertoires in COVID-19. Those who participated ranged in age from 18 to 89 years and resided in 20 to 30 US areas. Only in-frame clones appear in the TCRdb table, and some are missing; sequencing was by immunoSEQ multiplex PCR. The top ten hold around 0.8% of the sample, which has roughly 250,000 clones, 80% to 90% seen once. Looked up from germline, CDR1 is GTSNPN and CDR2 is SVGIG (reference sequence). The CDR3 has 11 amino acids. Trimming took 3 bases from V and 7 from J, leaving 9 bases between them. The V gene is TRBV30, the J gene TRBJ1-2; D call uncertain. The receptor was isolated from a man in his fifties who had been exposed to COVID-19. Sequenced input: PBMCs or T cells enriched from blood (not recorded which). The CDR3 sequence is CAWSSSPGYTF. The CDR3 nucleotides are TGTGCCTGGAGCTCCTCCCCTGGCTACACCTTC. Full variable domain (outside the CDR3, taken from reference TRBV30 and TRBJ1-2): SQTIHQWPATLVQPVGSPLSLECTVEGTSNPNLYWYRQAAGRGLQLLFYSVGIGQISSEVPQNLSASRPQDRQFILSSKKLLLSDSGFYLCAWSSSPGYTFGSGTRLTVV.